Listed here are 20 T cell receptor beta chains from one sample, sequenced in a study of T cell responses to AZD1222 COVID-19 vaccine. The method was immunoSEQ multiplex PCR; TCRdb's version includes in-frame clones alone and lacks a portion of them. The sample contains some 100,000 clones, about 89% of which appear only once. Source: peripheral blood, taken on day 0 of AZD1222 vaccination. The receptors originated from an adult in good health.

This sequence joins TRBV7-9 and TRBJ2-5; no clear D. Trimming stripped 5 bases from V and 5 bases from J, with 9 bases between. This CDR3 has 12 amino acids. Germline V lookup: CDR1 SEHNR, CDR2 FQNEAQ (reference sequence). CDR3 sequence: CASSEAMETQYF. CDR3 sequence (DNA): TGTGCCAGCAGCGAGGCCATGGAGACCCAGTACTTC. Full variable domain (missing parts from reference TRBV7-9 and TRBJ2-5): DTGVSQNPRHKITKRGQNVTFRCDPISEHNRLYWYRQTLGQGPEFLTYFQNEAQLEKSRLLSDRFSAERPKGSFSTLEIQRTEQGDSAMYLCASSEAMETQYFGPGTRLLVL.

The rearrangement joins TRBV14 to TRBJ2-7, with D possibly being TRBD2 (6 bases). V shed 6 bases and J shed 6 bases, with 9 bases lying between them. Germline V CDR1 and CDR2: SGHDN, FVKESK. CDR3 length equals 11 residues. Written as DNA, the CDR3 is TGTGCCAGCAGTGGGGGGAGCGAGCAGTACTTC. Its translation: CASSGGSEQYF.

The genes are TRBV3-1 (or the pseudogene TRBV3-2) and TRBJ2-1, with D possibly TRBD2 on 6 matching bases. The length of the CDR3 is 15 residues. CDR1 and CDR2 from the germline V gene are LGHDT and YNNKEL (reference sequence). Trimming took 1 base from V and 0 from J, leaving 7 bases between them. The CDR3 reads CASSQGGTSYNEQFF. The CDR3 bases are TGTGCCAGCAGCCAAGGCGGGACCTCCTACAATGAGCAGTTCTTC.

This chain connects TRBV5-6 to TRBJ2-7; D might be TRBD2 (6 bases). Germline CDR1 reads SGHDT; CDR2 reads YYEEEE. The germline V and J ends were trimmed by 4 bases and 2 bases, with 16 bases remaining between them. This CDR3 is 15 amino acids long. The CDR3 DNA is TGTGCCAGCAGCCTTGACCCCGGCGGGGCCTACGAGCAGTACTTC. It translates to CASSLDPGGAYEQYF. Full variable domain (remainder filled in from reference TRBV5-6 and TRBJ2-7): DAGVTQSPTHLIKTRGQQVTLRCSPKSGHDTVSWYQQALGQGPQFIFQYYEEEERQRGNFPDRFSGHQFPNYSSELNVNALLLGDSALYLCASSLDPGGAYEQYFGPGTRLTVT.

In the case of this clone: This may be a read error: a much more frequent sequence differs by one nucleotide. Different DNA sequences within this sample yield the same CDR3. The V call is TRBV7-2, the J call TRBJ1-5; D ambiguous. CDR3 length: 14 amino acids. V dropped 3 bases and J dropped 3 bases, with 9 bases sitting between them. Germline lookup yields CDR1 SGHTA and CDR2 FQGNSA. The CDR3 DNA follows: TGTGCCAGCAGCTTGGGTCTTAACAATCAGCCCCAGCATTTT. It specifies CASSLGLNNQPQHF. Based on the CDR3 plus reference TRBV7-2 and TRBJ1-5, the full variable domain is GAGVSQSPSNKVTEKGKDVELRCDPISGHTALYWYRQSLGQGLEFLIYFQGNSAPDKSGLPSDRFSAERTGGSVSTLTIQRTQQEDSAVYLCASSLGLNNQPQHFGDGTRLSIL.

The chain links TRBV7-9 to TRBJ2-1; D remains ambiguous. V was trimmed by 3 bases and J by 5 bases, leaving 11 bases between them. The CDR3 is made up of 14 amino acids. Germline CDR1 reads SEHNR; CDR2 reads FQNEAQ (reference sequence). The CDR3 nucleotides are TGTGCCAGCAGCTTCTTTGACGGAAACAATGAGCAGTTCTTC. Its translation is CASSFFDGNNEQFF.

This chain connects TRBV7-6 to TRBJ2-3; D perhaps matches TRBD2 (6 bases). This CDR3 is 14 amino acids long. The germline CDR1 and CDR2 sequences are SGHVS and FNYEAQ. The V and J ends lost 1 base and 2 bases respectively, with 7 bases between them. The CDR3 here is CASSLGTNTDTQYF. CDR3 DNA sequence: TGTGCCAGCAGCTTAGGGACTAACACAGATACGCAGTATTTT.

The V call is TRBV6-5, the J call TRBJ1-5; 7 bases are a match to TRBD1. Germline V gene lookup returns CDR1 MNHEY and CDR2 SVGAGI. The CDR3 extends over 15 amino acids. Trimming cost V 5 bases and J 3 bases; bases outside gene matches: 7. For the CDR3, the DNA is TGTGCCAGCAGTCGACAGGGAGGGCTCAATCAGCCCCAGCATTTT. This encodes CASSRQGGLNQPQHF.

V and J are TRBV4-1 and TRBJ1-5; D call uncertain. Trimming cost V 3 bases and J 1 base, with 19 bases left between them. The CDR3 totals 18 residues. Germline V CDR1 and CDR2: MGHRA, YSYEKL. CDR3 DNA sequence: TGCGCCAGCAGCCATTTGGATGAGGCCATAGGGAGCAATCAGCCCCAGCATTTT. Its translation is CASSHLDEAIGSNQPQHF.

V gene TRBV5-1 combines with J gene TRBJ1-1; the D gene is possibly TRBD1 (6 bases). Trimming removed 4 bases from V and 0 bases from J, with 10 bases in between. This CDR3 has 14 amino acids. Germline loops: CDR1 SGHRS, CDR2 YFSETQ. The CDR3 reads CASSRRGVNTEAFF. CDR3 nucleotide sequence: TGCGCCAGCAGCCGCAGGGGCGTGAACACTGAAGCTTTCTTT.

This clone was picked up one time. The rearrangement joins TRBV19 to TRBJ1-2; TRBD1 aligns across 8 bases. Germline V CDR1 and CDR2: LNHDA, SQIVND (reference sequence). V was clipped by 10 bases and J by 7 bases; unmatched bases: 5. The CDR3 is 11 residues long. The CDR3 coding sequence is TGTGCCACGAGACAGGGGTCTGGCTACACCTTC. It specifies CATRQGSGYTF.

This rearrangement joins TRBV2 to TRBJ1-2; 9 bases line up with TRBD1. CDR3 length equals 13 residues. Germline loops: CDR1 SNHLY, CDR2 FYNNEI. The trim removed 3 bases at V and 10 bases at J, leaving 6 bases unmatched. In DNA, the CDR3 is TGTGCCAGCAGTGAGGGACAGGGTTCTTTCTACACCTTC. Translation gives CASSEGQGSFYTF. Based on the CDR3 plus reference TRBV2 and TRBJ1-2, the full variable domain is EPEVTQTPSHQVTQMGQEVILRCVPISNHLYFYWYRQILGQKVEFLVSFYNNEISEKSEIFDDQFSVERPDGSNFTLKIRSTKLEDSAMYFCASSEGQGSFYTFGSGTRLTVV.

This chain links TRBV5-1 with TRBJ2-2, with 13 bases lining up with TRBD2. The trim removed 2 bases at V and 5 bases at J, leaving 6 bases unmatched. This CDR3 region has 17 residues. Germline-derived CDR1 and CDR2 are SGHRS and YFSETQ. The CDR3 sequence: CASSFGLAGEGTGELFF. CDR3 sequence (DNA): TGCGCCAGCAGCTTCGGACTAGCGGGAGAGGGGACCGGGGAGCTGTTTTTT.

J is TRBJ2-7 and V is TRBV3-1 (or the pseudogene TRBV3-2); a weak D match, TRBD2 (7 bases). The germline gives CDR1 LGHDT, CDR2 YNNKEL (reference sequence). Trimming stripped 4 bases from V and 7 bases from J, with 20 bases between. This CDR3 has 15 residues. CDR3 nucleotide sequence: TGTGCCAGCAGCCCCAGGGACACCCCGGGGGGTGAGCAGTACTTC. Its protein is CASSPRDTPGGEQYF.

The rearrangement joins TRBV25-1 to TRBJ1-1; 7 nucleotides match TRBD1. The length of the CDR3 is 14 residues. The germline V gene has CDR1 MGHDK and CDR2 SYGVNS. V was pared by 4 bases and J by 6 bases, with 8 bases of the junction left unmatched. The CDR3 nucleotides read TGTGCCAGCAGTGCCACGACAGGGACCCCTGAAGCTTTCTTT. Translation: CASSATTGTPEAFF.

V is TRBV5-1 and J is TRBJ1-1, with TRBD1 identical over 9 bases. The CDR3 runs 15 residues. CDR1 is SGHRS and CDR2 is YFSETQ in the germline V gene. Trimming took 4 bases from V and 2 from J; bases not matched to a gene: 6. The CDR3 sequence is CASSTQQGANTEAFF. The DNA for the CDR3 is TGCGCCAGCAGCACCCAACAGGGGGCTAACACTGAAGCTTTCTTT.

The chain couples TRBV7-2 to TRBJ1-2; the match to TRBD1 covers 12 bases. V trimming: 4 bases; J trimming: 3 bases; junction bases outside the gene matches: 6. The germline CDR1 and CDR2 sequences are SGHTA and FQGNSA. The CDR3 runs to 16 residues. In nucleotides, the CDR3 is TGTGCCAGCAGCTATGGGGGACAGGGGGCGGACTATGGCTACACCTTC. This translates into CASSYGGQGADYGYTF.

The chain joins TRBV3-1 (or the pseudogene TRBV3-2) to TRBJ2-5, with D maybe TRBD2 (5 bases). Trimming took 6 bases from V and 2 from J, leaving 13 bases between them. The CDR3 has 14 amino acids. The germline gives CDR1 LGHDT, CDR2 YNNKEL (reference sequence). The CDR3 spells CASSVSARQETQYF. Written as DNA, the CDR3 is TGTGCCAGCAGTGTTAGCGCCCGTCAAGAGACCCAGTACTTC.

The chain combines TRBV13 with TRBJ2-1, with TRBD2 as a possible D gene (6 bases). CDR3 size: 16 residues. Germline CDR1 is PRHDT and CDR2 is FYEKMQ (reference sequence). Deletions cut 5 bases from V and 5 bases from J, with 19 bases between. The DNA of the CDR3 is TGTGCCAGCAGCACCCCGCGATCGGGGAGGAACAATGAGCAGTTCTTC. It specifies CASSTPRSGRNNEQFF.

The V and J genes are TRBV28 and TRBJ2-7; 7 positions agree with TRBD1. Germline V CDR1 and CDR2: MDHEN, SYDVKM. V gave up 5 bases and J gave up 6 bases; unmatched junction bases: 7. The CDR3 loop spans 13 amino acids. CDR3 region: CASSTPTGFEQYF. The CDR3 DNA reads TGTGCCAGCAGTACGCCGACAGGGTTCGAGCAGTACTTC.